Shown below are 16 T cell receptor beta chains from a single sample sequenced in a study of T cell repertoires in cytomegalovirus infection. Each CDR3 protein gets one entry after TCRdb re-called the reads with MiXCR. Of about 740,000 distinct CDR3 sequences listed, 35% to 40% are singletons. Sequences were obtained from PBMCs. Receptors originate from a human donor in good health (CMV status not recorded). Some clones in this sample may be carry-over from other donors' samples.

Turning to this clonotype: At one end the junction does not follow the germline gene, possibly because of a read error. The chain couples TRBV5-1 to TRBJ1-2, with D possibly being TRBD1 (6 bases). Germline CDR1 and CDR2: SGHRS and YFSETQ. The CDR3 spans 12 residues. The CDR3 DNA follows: TGCGCCAGCAGCTTAAACAGGGACGGCTACCCCTTC. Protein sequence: CASSLNRDGYPF. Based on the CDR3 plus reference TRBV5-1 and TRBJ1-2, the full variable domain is KAGVTQTPRYLIKTRGQQVTLSCSPISGHRSVSWYQQTPGQGLQFLFEYFSETQRNKGNFPGRFSGRQFSNSRSEMNVSTLELGDSALYLCASSLNRDGYPFGSGTRLTVV.

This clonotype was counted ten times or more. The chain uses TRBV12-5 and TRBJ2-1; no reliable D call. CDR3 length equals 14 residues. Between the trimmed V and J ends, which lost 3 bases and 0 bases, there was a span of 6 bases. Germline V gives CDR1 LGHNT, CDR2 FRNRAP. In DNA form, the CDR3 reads TGTGCTAGTGGTTTAGGAGTCTCCTACAATGAGCAGTTCTTC. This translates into CASGLGVSYNEQFF.

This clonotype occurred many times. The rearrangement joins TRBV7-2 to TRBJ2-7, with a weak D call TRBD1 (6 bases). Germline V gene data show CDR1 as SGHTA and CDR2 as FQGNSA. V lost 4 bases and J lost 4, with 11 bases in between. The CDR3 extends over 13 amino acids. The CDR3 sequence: CASSSWQGYEQYF. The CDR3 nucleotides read TGTGCCAGCAGCTCATGGCAGGGGTACGAGCAGTACTTC.

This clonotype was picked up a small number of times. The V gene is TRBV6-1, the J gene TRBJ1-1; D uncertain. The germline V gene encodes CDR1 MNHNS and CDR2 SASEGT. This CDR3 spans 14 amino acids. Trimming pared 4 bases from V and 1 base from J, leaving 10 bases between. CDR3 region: CASSGEYSNTEAFF. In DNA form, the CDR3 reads TGTGCCAGCAGTGGAGAATACTCGAACACTGAAGCTTTCTTT.

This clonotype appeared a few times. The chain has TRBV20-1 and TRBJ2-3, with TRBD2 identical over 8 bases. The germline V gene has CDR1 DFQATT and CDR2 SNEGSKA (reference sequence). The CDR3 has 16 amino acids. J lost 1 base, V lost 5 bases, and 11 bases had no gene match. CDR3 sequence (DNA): TGCAGTGCTTCCCGCGCGGGAGGACCTGGCACAGATACGCAGTATTTT. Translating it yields CSASRAGGPGTDTQYF.

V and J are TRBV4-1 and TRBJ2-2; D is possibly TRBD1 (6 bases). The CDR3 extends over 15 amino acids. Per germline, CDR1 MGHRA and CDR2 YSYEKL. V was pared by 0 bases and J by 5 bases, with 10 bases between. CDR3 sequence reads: CASSQERRGTGELFF. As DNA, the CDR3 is TGCGCCAGCAGCCAAGAACGCAGGGGTACCGGGGAGCTGTTTTTT.

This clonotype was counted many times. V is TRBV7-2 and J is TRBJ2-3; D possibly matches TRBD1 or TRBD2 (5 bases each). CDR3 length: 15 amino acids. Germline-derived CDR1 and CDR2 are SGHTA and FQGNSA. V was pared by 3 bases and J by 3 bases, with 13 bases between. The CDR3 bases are TGTGCCAGCAGCTTGGGACGAACGGGAACAGATACGCAGTATTTT. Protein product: CASSLGRTGTDTQYF.

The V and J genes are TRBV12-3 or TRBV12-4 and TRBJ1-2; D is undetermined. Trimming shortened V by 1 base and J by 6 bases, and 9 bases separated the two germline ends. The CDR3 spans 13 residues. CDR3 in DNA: TGTGCCAGCAGTTTAGGCAGAAAGGATGGCTACACCTTC. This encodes CASSLGRKDGYTF.

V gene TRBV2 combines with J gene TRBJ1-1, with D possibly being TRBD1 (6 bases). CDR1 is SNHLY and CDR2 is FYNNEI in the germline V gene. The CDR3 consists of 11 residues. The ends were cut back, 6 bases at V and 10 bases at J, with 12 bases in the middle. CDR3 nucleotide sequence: TGTGCCAGCAGAGGAAAGGGGGGAGCTTTCTTT. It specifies CASRGKGGAFF.

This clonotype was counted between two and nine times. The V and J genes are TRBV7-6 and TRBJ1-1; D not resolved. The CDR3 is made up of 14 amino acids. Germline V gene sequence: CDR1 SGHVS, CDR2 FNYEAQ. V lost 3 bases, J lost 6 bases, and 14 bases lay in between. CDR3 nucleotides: TGTGCCAGCAGCTTTTCCCGGGGATCCCCTGAAGCTTTCTTT. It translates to CASSFSRGSPEAFF.

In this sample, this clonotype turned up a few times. The CDR3: CASTSFRQGAKQPQHF. The CDR3 nucleotides read TGTGCCAGCACCTCTTTCCGACAGGGGGCTAAGCAGCCCCAGCATTTT. The V and J genes are TRBV5-6 and TRBJ1-5, with TRBD1 matching 10 bases. This CDR3 is built from 16 residues. V was pared by 6 bases and J by 7 bases, with 13 bases of the junction left unmatched. Germline V gene lookup returns CDR1 SGHDT and CDR2 YYEEEE.

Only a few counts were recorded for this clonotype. The CDR3 sequence: CASSTGPTYGYTF. DNA of the CDR3: TGTGCCAGCAGTACGGGACCGACCTATGGCTACACCTTC. The chain is built from TRBV6-1 and TRBJ1-2; a weak D match, TRBD1 (5 bases). The germline V and J ends were trimmed by 5 bases and 4 bases, with 11 bases remaining between them. This CDR3 has 13 amino acids. The germline CDR1 and CDR2 sequences are MNHNS and SASEGT.

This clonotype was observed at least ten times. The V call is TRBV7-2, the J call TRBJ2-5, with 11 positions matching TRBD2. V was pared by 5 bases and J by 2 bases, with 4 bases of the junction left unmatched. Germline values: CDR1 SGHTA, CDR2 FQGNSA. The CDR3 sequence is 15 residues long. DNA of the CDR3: TGTGCCAGCAGCGCCCCTAGCGGGGGGCAAGAGACCCAGTACTTC. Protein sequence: CASSAPSGGQETQYF.

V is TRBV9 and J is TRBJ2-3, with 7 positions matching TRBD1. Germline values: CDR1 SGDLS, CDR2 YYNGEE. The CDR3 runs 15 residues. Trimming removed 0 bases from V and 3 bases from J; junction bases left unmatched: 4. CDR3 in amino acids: CASSVAGTETDTQYF. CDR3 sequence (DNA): TGTGCCAGCAGCGTAGCTGGGACAGAGACAGATACGCAGTATTTT.

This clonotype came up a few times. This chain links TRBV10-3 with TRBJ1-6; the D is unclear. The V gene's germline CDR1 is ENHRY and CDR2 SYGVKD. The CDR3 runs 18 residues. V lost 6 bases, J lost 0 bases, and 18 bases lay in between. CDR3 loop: CAISPSRAASSYNSPLHF. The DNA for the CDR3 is TGTGCCATCAGCCCTTCGAGAGCGGCTAGCTCCTATAATTCACCCCTCCACTTT.

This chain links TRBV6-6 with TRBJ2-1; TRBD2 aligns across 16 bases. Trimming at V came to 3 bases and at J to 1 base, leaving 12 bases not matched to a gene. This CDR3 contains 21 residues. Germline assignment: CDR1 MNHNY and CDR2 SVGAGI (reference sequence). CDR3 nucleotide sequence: TGTGCCAGCAGTTATTGGCCGACCGGGACTAGCGGGGGGGCGTCCTACAATGAGCAGTTCTTC. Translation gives CASSYWPTGTSGGASYNEQFF.